This T cell receptor beta chain originates from a study of immune heterogeneity within non-small cell lung tumors. About the study: The composition of the tumors was several squamous cell carcinomas, some ten non-squamous carcinomas and 1 not otherwise specified. Study results and limitations: There were identical dominant CDR3 beta clonotypes recurring across tumor sites within a patient, together with site-unique high-frequency clones. Local T-cell clonality was recorded as moderately but significantly correlated with local tumor mutational burden, with R about 0.34.

The germline V gene has CDR1 SNHLY and CDR2 FYNNEI. The V and J ends lost 6 bases and 0 bases, in that order; junction bases with no gene match: 8. The CDR3 contains 16 residues. By its share, this clonotype is medium-sized. The antigen is unknown. It was with 32 V and 13 J primers that multiplex PCR amplified TCR beta CDR3. TCRdb re-derived calls from the multiplex PCR reads in MiXCR, one entry per CDR3 protein. This sample has over 3,500 distinct CDR3 sequences, with roughly 21% found just once. Each sample used about 650 ng of genomic DNA from bulk tumor tissue. Surgery yielded several widely spaced biopsies per primary tumor. Enrolled patients presented with newly diagnosed, previously untreated non-small cell lung cancer and underwent curative surgery.

This chain uses TRBV2 with TRBJ2-5; 9 bases line up with TRBD1. Sequencing was carried out using lung tumor tissue. The sequence came from a man between 70 and 80 years old with non-small cell lung cancer. Here the CDR3 DNA reads TGTGCCAGCAGCGGACAGGGGATAGGGTACCAAGAGACCCAGTACTTC. Translation: CASSGQGIGYQETQYF.